Listed below are T cell receptor beta chains from one sample, sequenced in a study of identical twins. MiXCR was run by TCRdb on the 5' RACE reads, yielding one entry per CDR3 protein. The table records about 240,000 distinct CDR3 sequences, about 10% of them present only once. The sequenced sample was memory T cells sorted from blood. These receptors were collected from a man in his forties or fifties in good health. CDR3s include the opening cysteine and the closing phenylalanine or tryptophan. The order of the fields is V gene, CDR3 protein.

>TRBV7-8
CASSPTGGGPNEQFF
>TRBV12-3/TRBV12-4
CASRGEGGAYNEQFF
>TRBV7-3
CASSPGGLAATDTQYF
>TRBV12-3/TRBV12-4
CASSRSNSGTSPGELFF
>TRBV12-3/TRBV12-4
CASNPSRFMNTEAFF
>TRBV7-2
CASSPQAGVYNEQFF
>TRBV20-1
CSASAATGTHEQYF
>TRBV12-3/TRBV12-4
CASSLGQPNLGAYYEQYF
>TRBV5-1
CDSSLEGGRDTEAFF
>TRBV12-3/TRBV12-4
CASSLAPVRITGELFF
>TRBV10-1
CASRAGGEAFF
>TRBV27
CASRSDSRSPLHF
>TRBV5-1
CASSLSAGQETQYF
>TRBV5-1
CASSGTSGTSHEQYF
>TRBV4-3
CASSQDIGGEQYF
>TRBV3-1
CASSPTGGATDTQYF
>TRBV20-1
CSARRGQGFYEQYF
>TRBV6-2/TRBV6-3
CASSPTTSYEQYF
>TRBV4-1
CASSQSLSTDTQYF
>TRBV28
CASIPLTGGGGYTF
>TRBV28
CASSLWGRNNSPLHF
>TRBV27
CASSFSAGSLYGYTF
>TRBV5-1
CASSLVGSTNEKLFF
>TRBV5-1
CASTHTGAPRTGELFF
>TRBV5-1
CASSLSIGLGLETQYF
>TRBV4-3
CASSHGLAGAYEQYF
>TRBV6-5
CASSYSIGGAGEQYF
>TRBV4-2
CASSQDPGGPGANVLTF
>TRBV28
CASTLEGGGGKETQYF
>TRBV9
CASSSAVDRNTEAFF
>TRBV7-3
CASRASGSAGELFF
>TRBV15
CATSGSDGGYTF
>TRBV20-1
CSAKSLLAGGNEQFF
>TRBV6-5
CASSYSRLGEQYF
>TRBV29-1
CSVPLGEVNQPQHF
>TRBV2
CASSDQGGAGELFF
>TRBV30
CAWSLRIDTQYF
>TRBV4-1
CASSRDSYNSPLHF
>TRBV20-1
CSASRSSYNEQFF
>TRBV6-2/TRBV6-3
CASSPRRLAGGSSYEQYF
>TRBV14
CASSTYDLFRGDRVNTEAFF
>TRBV5-6
CASSTRFSGSSYNEQFF
>TRBV12-3/TRBV12-4
CASSRTTSAAGELFF
>TRBV20-1
CSARNYNEQFF
>TRBV6-1
CASSAGTPGLGDTQYF